This TCR beta chain was captured in a study of beta chain features in type 1 diabetes. TCRB transcripts that were expressed got sequenced, as all of the isolated RNA had been reverse transcribed. The repertoire was sequenced with immunoSEQ multiplex PCR; TCRdb's copy has only in-frame clones and lacks some. Of tens of thousands of clones listed, under 35% are singletons. Only a few counts were recorded for this clone. Its matching antigen is unknown. Study-level points and caveats: When VDJ junctions were examined, type 1 diabetes patients showed fewer insertions and more deletions.

CD45RO/CCR7/CD25/CD127/CD95/CD27 sorting isolated CD4+ naive, central memory, regulatory and stem cell-like memory cells. CDR3 size: 14 residues. V lost 6 bases to trimming and J lost 8 bases; unmatched junction nucleotides: 6. Germline-derived CDR1 and CDR2 are LNHDA and SQIVND (reference sequence). Sequencing used stem cell memory CD4+ T cells from blood. The sequence was obtained from a woman aged 18-29 years in good health. The gene calls are TRBV19 and TRBJ1-6, with 8 positions matching TRBD1. The CDR3: CASRADREHSPLHF. In DNA, the CDR3 is TGTGCCAGTAGAGCGGACAGGGAACATTCACCCCTCCACTTT. The full variable domain, completed using reference TRBV19 and TRBJ1-6, is DGGITQSPKYLFRKEGQNVTLSCEQNLNHDAMYWYRQDPGQGLRLIYYSQIVNDFQKGDIAEGYSVSREKKESFPLTVTSAQKNPTAFYLCASRADREHSPLHFGNGTRLTVT.